This TCR beta chain was observed in a study of PD-1 blockade in classical Hodgkin lymphoma. Per germline, CDR1 SGHRS and CDR2 YFSETQ. The junction had 9 bases not matched to a gene; V was cut back by 4 bases and J by 0 bases. This CDR3 has 16 amino acids. With regard to this clone: Its specificity is not known.

Following autologous stem cell transplantation, relapse occurred in every patient, and exposure to brentuximab vedotin varied. The best responses consisted of complete response, partial response or progressive disease. Regarding the study as a whole: Newly diagnosed patients had diversity similar to the baseline diversity of complete responders. Relative to healthy donors, newly diagnosed patients reportedly had lower baseline TCR diversity, which was reported as lower still in relapsed/refractory patients. Patients starting nivolumab under 1 year after ASCT were excluded.

Profiled with immunoSEQ multiplex PCR; TCRdb holds only in-frame clones, not every one. The profile shows 100,000 or so clones, around nine tenths of them singletons. Sequenced material: peripheral blood mononuclear cells (PBMCs), taken before the second cycle of nivolumab. The rearrangement uses TRBV5-1 and TRBJ2-5; 7 bases are shared with TRBD2. The sequence was collected from a human donor with classical Hodgkin lymphoma. CDR3 sequence reads: CASSPRGAGNQETQYF. The CDR3 DNA follows: TGCGCCAGCAGCCCTCGGGGAGCGGGGAACCAAGAGACCCAGTACTTC.